Following are 4 T cell receptor beta chains from one sample sequenced in a study of T cell repertoires in aging, cancer and after chemotherapy. TRB rearrangements spanning V, D and J were amplified using mixed TRB-A/B primers. TCRdb re-called the multiplex PCR reads with MiXCR, one entry per CDR3 protein. The sample holds about 6,200 distinct CDR3 sequences, roughly a quarter seen once. The template was genomic DNA from peripheral blood, not RNA. Sequencing was performed on blood. The receptors were sampled from a human donor in good health.

This chain links TRBV9 with TRBJ1-4, with D tentatively TRBD1 (5 bases). The V end was cut by 3 bases, the J end by 7 bases, with 10 bases between. The CDR3 spans 13 residues. Germline V gene sequence: CDR1 SGDLS, CDR2 YYNGEE. This CDR3 is CASSGDSSEKLFF. CDR3 in DNA: TGTGCCAGCAGCGGGGACTCAAGTGAAAAACTGTTTTTT.

The chain couples TRBV7-9 to TRBJ2-6, with D tentatively TRBD1 (5 bases). From germline, CDR1 is SEHNR and CDR2 FQNEAQ (reference sequence). V dropped 4 bases and J dropped 4 bases, with 14 bases sitting between them. This CDR3 is built from 16 residues. The CDR3 loop reads CASSSVRASGANVLTF. DNA for the CDR3: TGTGCCAGCAGCTCGGTCAGGGCTTCCGGGGCCAACGTCCTGACTTTC.

This chain connects TRBV20-1 to TRBJ1-5; TRBD1 is a possible D gene (5 bases). Trimming left V 2 bases short and J 7 bases short, with 12 bases between. CDR1 DFQATT and CDR2 SNEGSKA come from the germline V gene (reference sequence). The length of the CDR3 is 13 residues. The CDR3 DNA reads TGCAGTGCTAGAAGAGGGACGAGACAGCCCCAGCATTTT. It codes for CSARRGTRQPQHF.

This clonotype was recorded a few times. The chain employs TRBV5-1 and TRBJ1-4; D is uncertain. There are 14 residues in the CDR3. Germline-derived CDR1 and CDR2 are SGHRS and YFSETQ. V gave up 4 bases and J gave up 4 bases, with 11 bases separating them. CDR3 sequence: CASSPDGVNEKLFF. For the CDR3, the DNA is TGCGCCAGCAGCCCGGACGGGGTTAATGAAAAACTGTTTTTT. The complete variable domain, with remaining parts taken from reference TRBV5-1 and TRBJ1-4, reads KAGVTQTPRYLIKTRGQQVTLSCSPISGHRSVSWYQQTPGQGLQFLFEYFSETQRNKGNFPGRFSGRQFSNSRSEMNVSTLELGDSALYLCASSPDGVNEKLFFGSGTQLSVL.